Only a few counts were recorded for the clone carrying this TCR beta chain. The antigen remains undetermined. The data were taken from a study of regulatory T cells in long-lasting Graves disease. Study summary: With positive TSH receptor antibodies and over 5 years of antithyroid drugs, Graves' disease was considered persistent. Study conclusions and caveats: Persistent disease samples used TRBV28, TRBJ1-2 and TRBJ2-5 preferentially. Comparison showed that persistent patients shared more public clonotypes (about 3,000) than new patients (approximately 870).

Specified time point: persistent/refractory GD, antithyroid drugs over 5 years with positive TRAb. From RNA extracted from PBMCs, the TCR library was made. The TCR beta library used iRepertoire HTBI primers with Arm-PCR amplification of CDR3. MiXCR, applied by TCRdb to the multiplex PCR reads, yields one record per CDR3 protein. The sample shows about 660,000 distinct CDR3 sequences, 30% of them seen only once. The germline CDR1 and CDR2 sequences are MNHEY and SVGAGI. The V gene lost 4 bases and the J gene lost 5 bases, with 14 bases spanning the gap. This CDR3 region has 14 residues. Sequenced here: peripheral blood mononuclear cells (PBMCs), sampled when the disease was refractory, from a patient treated with antithyroid drugs. The TCR sequence derives from a female donor with Graves disease. The chain is built from TRBV6-5 and TRBJ1-2, with D perhaps matching TRBD1 (6 bases). The CDR3 DNA reads TGTGCCAGCAGTTGGAAGGGGGACGCTTATGGCTACACCTTC. Protein product: CASSWKGDAYGYTF.